The rows below give T cell receptor beta chains drawn from one sample of a study of naive and memory T cell subsets. TCRdb reanalysed the UMI-ligation and nested PCR reads using MiXCR and keeps one entry per CDR3 protein. Altogether 130,000 to 150,000 distinct CDR3 sequences are present, about 15% being singletons, with the ten largest covering about 0.13%. The sequenced sample consisted of naive CD4+ T cells from blood. These receptors all stem from a human donor in good health. Both conserved end residues are part of each CDR3. The D gene is left open where the match is weak. For some rows the clone size is stated as once, few or many, or as a class when expanded; others skip it.

D gene: TRBD1; clone size: NA; V gene: TRBV9; J gene: TRBJ1-6; CDR3 DNA: TGTGCCAGCAGCCACAGGGGTATTGATTCACCCCTCCACTTT; CDR3 protein: CASSHRGIDSPLHF
D gene: TRBD2; clone size: NA; V gene: TRBV19; J gene: TRBJ2-7; CDR3 DNA: TGTGCCAGTATTAACTCAGCGGGGTCCTACGAGCAGTACTTC; CDR3 protein: CASINSAGSYEQYF
D gene: NA; clone size: NA; V gene: TRBV6-6; J gene: TRBJ2-5; CDR3 DNA: TGTGCCAGCAGTTACTCCGCGGTGGGTCAGACCCAGTACTTC; CDR3 protein: CASSYSAVGQTQYF
D gene: NA; clone size: NA; V gene: TRBV24-1; J gene: TRBJ2-1; CDR3 DNA: TGTGCCACCAGTGATTTCAGCACAGGGAAAAGGAATGAGCAGTTCTTC; CDR3 protein: CATSDFSTGKRNEQFF
D gene: TRBD2; clone size: NA; V gene: TRBV6-2/TRBV6-3; J gene: TRBJ2-1; CDR3 DNA: TGTGCCAGCAGCTATGGACTAGCGGGATCCGATGAGCAGTTCTTC; CDR3 protein: CASSYGLAGSDEQFF
D gene: NA; clone size: NA; V gene: TRBV6-2/TRBV6-3; J gene: TRBJ1-5; CDR3 DNA: TGTGCCAGCAGTTACTCTCAAGGGCGCCGAGGGGGCAATCAGCCCCAGCATTTT; CDR3 protein: CASSYSQGRRGGNQPQHF
D gene: TRBD1; clone size: NA; V gene: TRBV6-2/TRBV6-3; J gene: TRBJ1-2; CDR3 DNA: TGTGCCAGCGGGGACAGGGGGCGTCACTATGGCTACACCTTC; CDR3 protein: CASGDRGRHYGYTF
D gene: TRBD1; clone size: once; V gene: TRBV11-1; J gene: TRBJ1-2; CDR3 DNA: TGTGCCAGCAGCCCGGACAGGGGTGGGGTTCACGGCTACACCTTC; CDR3 protein: CASSPDRGGVHGYTF
D gene: NA; clone size: many; V gene: TRBV6-5; J gene: TRBJ2-5; CDR3 DNA: TGTGCCCGGGGGCTAGCGGATCAAGAGACCCAGTACTTC; CDR3 protein: CARGLADQETQYF
D gene: NA; clone size: few; V gene: TRBV5-1; J gene: TRBJ1-1; CDR3 DNA: TGCGCCAGCAGTCGGACAGTAAAAAACACTGAAGCTTTCTTT; CDR3 protein: CASSRTVKNTEAFF
D gene: TRBD2; clone size: NA; V gene: TRBV6-2/TRBV6-3; J gene: TRBJ2-1; CDR3 DNA: TGTGCCAGCAGTTTTAGGCGGGAGGTCGTCAATGAGCAGTTCTTC; CDR3 protein: CASSFRREVVNEQFF
D gene: TRBD1; clone size: once; V gene: TRBV28; J gene: TRBJ2-3; CDR3 DNA: TGTGCCAGCAGTTTCTCCGGGACAGGGATGCAGTATTTT; CDR3 protein: CASSFSGTGMQYF
D gene: NA; clone size: NA; V gene: TRBV11-2; J gene: TRBJ2-3; CDR3 DNA: TGTGCCAGCAGCGCCGATGGCAGGGGAAGCACAGATACGCAGTATTTT; CDR3 protein: CASSADGRGSTDTQYF
D gene: NA; clone size: NA; V gene: TRBV6-1; J gene: TRBJ1-5; CDR3 DNA: TGTGCCAGCCCGGACAGTAATCAGCCCCAGCATTTT; CDR3 protein: CASPDSNQPQHF
D gene: NA; clone size: few; V gene: TRBV20-1; J gene: TRBJ1-4; CDR3 DNA: TGCAGTGCTAGGGCAAGGGGTCCCTATAATGAAAAACTGTTTTTT; CDR3 protein: CSARARGPYNEKLFF
D gene: NA; clone size: few; V gene: TRBV7-9; J gene: TRBJ1-2; CDR3 DNA: TGTGCCAGCAGCTTAGCGGGCAGACTTAACTATGGCTACACCTTC; CDR3 protein: CASSLAGRLNYGYTF
D gene: TRBD1; clone size: many; V gene: TRBV7-9; J gene: TRBJ2-3; CDR3 DNA: TGTGCCAGCAGCTTAAGGGACAGGGTTCCATCGGATACGCAGTATTTT; CDR3 protein: CASSLRDRVPSDTQYF
D gene: TRBD1; clone size: few; V gene: TRBV19; J gene: TRBJ2-1; CDR3 DNA: TGTGCCAGTAGACCACCGGGACAGGGGGGTAATGAGCAGTTCTTC; CDR3 protein: CASRPPGQGGNEQFF
D gene: NA; clone size: few; V gene: TRBV5-1; J gene: TRBJ2-7; CDR3 DNA: TGCGCCAGCAGCCTCGAACAGGGCCCCTACGAGCAGTACTTC; CDR3 protein: CASSLEQGPYEQYF
D gene: NA; clone size: few; V gene: TRBV20-1; J gene: TRBJ1-2; CDR3 DNA: TGCAGTGCTAGAGTCTCCACCGGGACAAACTATGGCTACACCTTC; CDR3 protein: CSARVSTGTNYGYTF
D gene: TRBD2; clone size: many; V gene: TRBV6-5; J gene: TRBJ2-7; CDR3 DNA: TGTGCCAGCAGGCAGACAGGGACTAGCGGGAGCTCCTACGAGCAGTACTTC; CDR3 protein: CASRQTGTSGSSYEQYF
D gene: TRBD1; clone size: few; V gene: TRBV12-3/TRBV12-4; J gene: TRBJ2-7; CDR3 DNA: TGTGCCAGCAACCTCCGGGACAGGGGAGTGCAGTACTTC; CDR3 protein: CASNLRDRGVQYF
D gene: TRBD1; clone size: NA; V gene: TRBV30; J gene: TRBJ1-5; CDR3 DNA: TGTGCCTGGAGTGGCGGGACAGGGGGTCAGCCCCAGCATTTT; CDR3 protein: CAWSGGTGGQPQHF
D gene: TRBD2; clone size: NA; V gene: TRBV3-1; J gene: TRBJ2-3; CDR3 DNA: TGTGCCAGCAGCCAAAATCTTCTAGCGGGAGGGGAGCAGTATTTT; CDR3 protein: CASSQNLLAGGEQYF
D gene: TRBD2; clone size: NA; V gene: TRBV9; J gene: TRBJ2-7; CDR3 DNA: TGTGCCAGCAGCGTAGCGGTTACTAGCGACTACGAGCAGTACTTC; CDR3 protein: CASSVAVTSDYEQYF
D gene: TRBD1; clone size: few; V gene: TRBV12-3/TRBV12-4; J gene: TRBJ1-1; CDR3 DNA: TGTGCCAGCAGCTCGGGACAGGGAAGGGCTGAAGCTTTCTTT; CDR3 protein: CASSSGQGRAEAFF
D gene: TRBD2; clone size: few; V gene: TRBV9; J gene: TRBJ2-4; CDR3 DNA: TGTGCCAGCAGCCCCCATGGCCTAGCGGGAGGGTGGGGCAAAAACATTCAGTACTTC; CDR3 protein: CASSPHGLAGGWGKNIQYF
D gene: NA; clone size: many; V gene: TRBV12-3/TRBV12-4; J gene: TRBJ1-5; CDR3 DNA: TGTGCCAGCAGTAAGGGGGACAATCAGCCCCAGCATTTT; CDR3 protein: CASSKGDNQPQHF
D gene: NA; clone size: NA; V gene: TRBV12-3/TRBV12-4; J gene: TRBJ1-2; CDR3 DNA: TGTGCCAGCAGTCCCCATCGAGGGGACAAGTTCTATGGCTACACCTTC; CDR3 protein: CASSPHRGDKFYGYTF
D gene: NA; clone size: NA; V gene: TRBV29-1; J gene: TRBJ2-1; CDR3 DNA: TGCAGCGCACAAGGACAGCCCCGGGCAAATGAGCAGTTCTTC; CDR3 protein: CSAQGQPRANEQFF
D gene: TRBD1; clone size: NA; V gene: TRBV12-3/TRBV12-4; J gene: TRBJ2-7; CDR3 DNA: TGTGCCAGCAGTCCGAGGACAGGGGGAACCTACGAGCAGTACTTC; CDR3 protein: CASSPRTGGTYEQYF
D gene: TRBD2; clone size: NA; V gene: TRBV6-5; J gene: TRBJ2-3; CDR3 DNA: TGTGCCAGCGTTACGAAGTATATAGCGGGTGGCACTAGCACAGATACGCAGTATTTT; CDR3 protein: CASVTKYIAGGTSTDTQYF
D gene: NA; clone size: NA; V gene: TRBV7-3; J gene: TRBJ2-2; CDR3 DNA: TGTGCCAGCAGCTTACAGGGTCCCACCGGGGAGCTGTTTTTT; CDR3 protein: CASSLQGPTGELFF
D gene: NA; clone size: NA; V gene: TRBV6-5; J gene: TRBJ2-2; CDR3 DNA: TGTGCCAGCGGTGGTAGGGACCCCGGGGAGCTGTTTTTT; CDR3 protein: CASGGRDPGELFF
D gene: NA; clone size: NA; V gene: TRBV6-6; J gene: TRBJ1-2; CDR3 DNA: TGTGCCAGCAGCACGGAGTCCTATGGCTACACCTTC; CDR3 protein: CASSTESYGYTF
D gene: NA; clone size: few; V gene: TRBV11-2; J gene: TRBJ1-1; CDR3 DNA: TGTGCCAGCAGCGTTCTCCTGAACACTGAAGCTTTCTTT; CDR3 protein: CASSVLLNTEAFF
D gene: NA; clone size: few; V gene: TRBV18; J gene: TRBJ2-5; CDR3 DNA: TGTGCCAGCTCACCAACCGGGACTCGGCAAGAGACCCAGTACTTC; CDR3 protein: CASSPTGTRQETQYF
D gene: TRBD2; clone size: few; V gene: TRBV5-1; J gene: TRBJ2-1; CDR3 DNA: TGCGCCAGCGGAATTAGCGGGAGCGACAATGAGCAGTTCTTC; CDR3 protein: CASGISGSDNEQFF
D gene: TRBD1; clone size: NA; V gene: TRBV12-3/TRBV12-4; J gene: TRBJ2-7; CDR3 DNA: TGTGCCAGCAGGGGACAGGGTGGGTTCAGGGAGCAGTACTTC; CDR3 protein: CASRGQGGFREQYF
D gene: TRBD2; clone size: few; V gene: TRBV24-1; J gene: TRBJ2-1; CDR3 DNA: TGTGCCACCAGTGGTGCTAGCGGGATTCGGCGCGGGCAGTTCTTC; CDR3 protein: CATSGASGIRRGQFF
D gene: NA; clone size: NA; V gene: TRBV4-3; J gene: TRBJ1-4; CDR3 DNA: TGCGCCAGCAGCCAAGATCTGAGAGTTGCAACTAATGAAAAACTGTTTTTT; CDR3 protein: CASSQDLRVATNEKLFF
D gene: NA; clone size: NA; V gene: TRBV27; J gene: TRBJ1-2; CDR3 DNA: TGTGCCAGCAGCCGTACCGGGACATACTATGGCTACACCTTC; CDR3 protein: CASSRTGTYYGYTF
D gene: NA; clone size: NA; V gene: TRBV20-1; J gene: TRBJ2-7; CDR3 DNA: TGCAGTGCTAGGACTTCCTACGAGCAGTACTTC; CDR3 protein: CSARTSYEQYF
D gene: NA; clone size: few; V gene: TRBV18; J gene: TRBJ2-5; CDR3 DNA: TGTGCCAGCTCACCGATTTCAGGGTTGGGGCGAGAGACCCAGTACTTC; CDR3 protein: CASSPISGLGRETQYF
D gene: NA; clone size: many; V gene: TRBV20-1; J gene: TRBJ1-5; CDR3 DNA: TGCAGTGCTAGAGCAGGCACCGGGGGTCAGCCCCAGCATTTT; CDR3 protein: CSARAGTGGQPQHF
D gene: TRBD1; clone size: NA; V gene: TRBV5-1; J gene: TRBJ2-1; CDR3 DNA: TGCGCCAGCTACCCAGACAGGGCCTACAATGAGCAGTTCTTC; CDR3 protein: CASYPDRAYNEQFF
D gene: NA; clone size: few; V gene: TRBV6-4; J gene: TRBJ1-1; CDR3 DNA: TGTGCCAGCAGAGAGGGCGCGGACACTGAAGCTTTCTTT; CDR3 protein: CASREGADTEAFF
D gene: NA; clone size: few; V gene: TRBV20-1; J gene: TRBJ2-6; CDR3 DNA: TGCAGTGCTAGAGATATCTGGGCCAACGTCCTGACTTTC; CDR3 protein: CSARDIWANVLTF
D gene: TRBD2; clone size: NA; V gene: TRBV4-1; J gene: TRBJ2-1; CDR3 DNA: TGCGCCAGCAGCCAAGCACTAGCGGGCTACAATGAGCAGTTCTTC; CDR3 protein: CASSQALAGYNEQFF
D gene: NA; clone size: few; V gene: TRBV5-1; J gene: TRBJ2-1; CDR3 DNA: TGCGCCAGCAGCTCCTCTAGAATTGAGCGAGGGTGGGACAATGAGCAGTTCTTC; CDR3 protein: CASSSSRIERGWDNEQFF
D gene: TRBD1; clone size: NA; V gene: TRBV29-1; J gene: TRBJ2-5; CDR3 DNA: TGCAGCGTTGGTGTGGACAGGGCCGGACAAGAGACCCAGTACTTC; CDR3 protein: CSVGVDRAGQETQYF
D gene: NA; clone size: many; V gene: TRBV20-1; J gene: TRBJ2-3; CDR3 DNA: TGCAGTGCTGTGGGGGGACACGAAGCCACAGATACGCAGTATTTT; CDR3 protein: CSAVGGHEATDTQYF
D gene: NA; clone size: NA; V gene: TRBV20-1; J gene: TRBJ1-4; CDR3 DNA: TGCAGTGCTAGGGGTGTTGCTAATGAAAAACTGTTTTTT; CDR3 protein: CSARGVANEKLFF
D gene: TRBD1; clone size: NA; V gene: TRBV28; J gene: TRBJ1-5; CDR3 DNA: TGTGCCAGCAGTACGCCCTCGGGACAGGAGTTTAGCAATCAGCCCCAGCATTTT; CDR3 protein: CASSTPSGQEFSNQPQHF
D gene: NA; clone size: few; V gene: TRBV6-5; J gene: TRBJ2-2; CDR3 DNA: TGTGCCAGCAGTTACAGGGAACCAGCCGGGGAGCTGTTTTTT; CDR3 protein: CASSYREPAGELFF
D gene: TRBD1; clone size: few; V gene: TRBV19; J gene: TRBJ1-1; CDR3 DNA: TGTGCCAGTAGTATAAGTGCAGGGGGAACTGAAGCTTTCTTT; CDR3 protein: CASSISAGGTEAFF
D gene: NA; clone size: NA; V gene: TRBV5-1; J gene: TRBJ2-3; CDR3 DNA: TGCGCCAGCAGCAGCCTAGGAGATACGCAGTATTTT; CDR3 protein: CASSSLGDTQYF
D gene: NA; clone size: NA; V gene: TRBV29-1; J gene: TRBJ2-3; CDR3 DNA: TGCAGCGTTGGGGGACTGATCACAGATACGCAGTATTTT; CDR3 protein: CSVGGLITDTQYF
D gene: TRBD1; clone size: NA; V gene: TRBV6-5; J gene: TRBJ1-5; CDR3 DNA: TGTGCCAGCAGTAGACAGGGGGCGAGTTGGCATTTT; CDR3 protein: CASSRQGASWHF